The 10 T cell receptor beta chains below come from one sample, sequenced in a study of T cells in Graves' hyperthyroidism and ophthalmopathy. RNA transcripts provided the source from which TCR beta CDR3 regions were amplified. During a first-round RT-PCR of the TCR CDR3, the HTBI primer set was used. MiXCR was run by TCRdb on the multiplex PCR reads, yielding one entry per CDR3 protein. The table has 500,000 to 600,000 distinct CDR3 sequences, roughly 46% seen once. Material for sequencing was peripheral blood or thyroid tissue (not recorded which). The receptors shown here come from a woman younger than 30 with Graves' hyperthyroidism.

This clonotype appeared many times. This chain links TRBV19 with TRBJ1-1; 8 nucleotides match TRBD1. This CDR3 is built from 14 residues. Germline CDR1 and CDR2: LNHDA and SQIVND (reference sequence). V gave up 4 bases and J gave up 4 bases; unmatched junction bases: 5. CDR3 amino acids: CASSRQGFGTEAFF. DNA for the CDR3: TGTGCCAGTAGTAGACAGGGGTTCGGCACTGAAGCTTTCTTT.

This clonotype was recorded at least ten times. The V gene is TRBV12-3 or TRBV12-4, the J gene TRBJ1-6; D is possibly TRBD1 (6 bases). This CDR3 spans 16 amino acids. Trimming pared 4 bases from V and 7 bases from J, leaving 17 bases between. CDR3 nucleotide sequence: TGTGCCAGCAGTTCCCGGGGGGGGGCCGGCAATTCACCCCTCCACTTT. Encoded protein: CASSSRGGAGNSPLHF.

The chain carries TRBV29-1 and TRBJ1-1; 8 bases fit TRBD1. Germline trimming cut 8 bases from V and 5 bases from J; bases unmatched to any gene: 10. The CDR3 runs to 13 residues. The germline CDR1 and CDR2 sequences are SQVTM and ANQGSEA. CDR3 nucleotide sequence: TGCAGCTACCGCAGGGGGCGGATTACTGAAGCTTTCTTT. It specifies CSYRRGRITEAFF.

The chain employs TRBV12-3 or TRBV12-4 and TRBJ2-1; D remains ambiguous. Trimming removed 5 bases at V and 0 bases at J, with 14 bases between. CDR3 size: 16 residues. The CDR3 loop is CASSRPPESSYNEQFF. Written as DNA, the CDR3 is TGTGCCAGCAGTCGCCCCCCCGAGAGCTCCTACAATGAGCAGTTCTTC.

The J gene is TRBJ1-1, the V gene TRBV25-1; 7 bases map to TRBD1. Germline trimming cut 7 bases from V and 7 bases from J; bases unmatched to any gene: 9. CDR1 is MGHDK and CDR2 is SYGVNS in the germline V gene. The CDR3 contains 13 residues. Written as DNA, the CDR3 is TGTGCCAGCAATACTGGACAGGCAGGTGAAGCTTTCTTT. This encodes CASNTGQAGEAFF. Filled out from reference TRBV25-1 and TRBJ1-1, the complete variable domain reads EADIYQTPRYLVIGTGKKITLECSQTMGHDKMYWYQQDPGMELHLIHYSYGVNSTEKGDLSSESTVSRIRTEHFPLTLESARPSHTSQYLCASNTGQAGEAFFGQGTRLTVV.

This chain uses TRBV2 with TRBJ1-1; D remains ambiguous. Germline V gene sequence: CDR1 SNHLY, CDR2 FYNNEI. V lost 5 bases and J 0 bases, leaving 10 bases between the germline ends. CDR3 length: 14 amino acids. The CDR3 sequence is CASSHWKLNTEAFF. CDR3 coding DNA: TGTGCCAGCAGTCACTGGAAGTTGAACACTGAAGCTTTCTTT.

The table lists this clonotype with many counts. At one end, the junction sequence differs from germline, possibly due to a read error. The CDR3 DNA is TGTACCAGCAGTTCCCGGACTGAGCAGTACTTC. Encoded protein: CTSSSRTEQYF. The chain has TRBV12-3 or TRBV12-4 and TRBJ2-7; the D gene is possibly TRBD2 (5 bases). This CDR3 region has 11 residues.

CDR3 loop: CASRATSGLAVYNEQFF. The CDR3 DNA sequence: TGTGCCAGCAGGGCTACTAGCGGACTAGCGGTCTACAATGAGCAGTTCTTC. The chain carries TRBV2 and TRBJ2-7, with 10 bases that match TRBD2. The closer fit of TRBJ2-1 to the DNA end suggests the J call may be wrong. The CDR3 has 17 residues. The germline V gene has CDR1 SNHLY and CDR2 FYNNEI.

This rearrangement joins TRBV7-9 to TRBJ1-1, with D possibly matching TRBD1 (5 bases). V was pared by 6 bases and J by 4 bases, with 24 bases between. The V gene's germline CDR1 is SEHNR and CDR2 FQNEAQ (reference sequence). The CDR3 is made up of 17 amino acids. The CDR3 region has the DNA TGTGCCAGCAGTCCTCTACGGGGAGGGGCCTTGGGCACTGAAGCTTTCTTT. Residues: CASSPLRGGALGTEAFF.

This clonotype came up once. J is TRBJ2-1 and V is TRBV7-2, with 9 bases matching TRBD1. The assigned J gene may be wrong: the sequence end matches TRBJ2-7 better. This CDR3 is 15 amino acids long. Germline assignment: CDR1 SGHTA and CDR2 FQGNSA. CDR3 DNA sequence: TGTGCCAGCAGCTCCAGGGGACAGGGCTACAATGAGCAGTACTTC. Protein product: CASSSRGQGYNEQYF.